This TCR beta chain was obtained from a study of T cell clonotyping in hematopoietic cell transplantation. Notes on the study in general: At the given depth, recipient repertoires were over 97% de novo clonotypes. Recipient TCR diversity dropped after transplant; expanded clonotypes rose from day 30 to 180. No sorting was done, leaving CD4 and CD8 contributions mixed.

This clone was observed a handful of times. Its antigen is currently unknown. TCRdb's table, derived via immunoSEQ multiplex PCR, lists solely in-frame clones and lacks some. The table shows some 40,000 clones, with roughly 96% occurring only once. CDR1 and CDR2 from the germline V gene are MGHDK and SYGVNS. V was shortened by 8 bases and J by 0 bases, with 14 bases between the two germline ends. The CDR3 extends over 15 amino acids. This sequence originates from a man aged 25-45 years in good health. Some clones in this sample may be carry-over from other donors' samples. This chain links TRBV25-1 with TRBJ1-3; D unresolved. The sequenced sample consisted of peripheral blood mononuclear cells. The CDR3 DNA reads as TGTGCCAGCGTGCAATCGAAAAGCTCTGGAAACACCATATATTTT. Amino acid sequence: CASVQSKSSGNTIYF.